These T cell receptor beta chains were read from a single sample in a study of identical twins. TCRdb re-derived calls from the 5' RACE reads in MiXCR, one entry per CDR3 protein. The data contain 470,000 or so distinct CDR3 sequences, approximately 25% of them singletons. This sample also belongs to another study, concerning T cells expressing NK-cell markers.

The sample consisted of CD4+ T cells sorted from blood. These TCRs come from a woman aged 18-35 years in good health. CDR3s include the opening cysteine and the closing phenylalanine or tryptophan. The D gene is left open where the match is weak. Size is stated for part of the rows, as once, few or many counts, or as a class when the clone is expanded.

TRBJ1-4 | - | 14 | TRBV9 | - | TGTGCCAGCAGCGTAGGTGGATCTAATGAAAAACTGTTTTTT | CASSVGGSNEKLFF
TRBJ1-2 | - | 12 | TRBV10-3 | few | TGTGCCACCAGGACAGCGAACTATGGCTACACCTTC | CATRTANYGYTF
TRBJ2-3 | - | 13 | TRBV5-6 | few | TGTGCCAGCAGCTACAAGACGGTAGATACGCAGTATTTT | CASSYKTVDTQYF
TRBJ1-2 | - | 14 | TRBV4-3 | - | TGCGCCAGCAGCCAAGATATGAGGAGCTATGGCTACACCTTC | CASSQDMRSYGYTF
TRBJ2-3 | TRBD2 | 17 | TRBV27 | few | TGTGCCAGCAGTCCCATAGCGGGGAATGTTGACACAGATACGCAGTATTTT | CASSPIAGNVDTDTQYF
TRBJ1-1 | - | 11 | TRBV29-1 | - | TGCAGTGGGGCTACTGACACTGAAGCTTTCTTT | CSGATDTEAFF
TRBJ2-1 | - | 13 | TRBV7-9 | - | TGTGCCAGCAGCTTAGTGGGGGCCGGAGAGCAGTTCTTC | CASSLVGAGEQFF
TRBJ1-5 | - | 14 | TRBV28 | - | TGTGCCAGCGCCCTTAGGAGGACTAATCAGCCCCAGCATTTT | CASALRRTNQPQHF
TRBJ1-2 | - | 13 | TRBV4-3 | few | TGCGCCAGCACCCGCGGGGCTGGCTATGGCTACACCTTC | CASTRGAGYGYTF
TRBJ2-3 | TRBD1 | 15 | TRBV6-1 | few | TGTGCCAGCAGTCGGACAGGATCGGACACAGATACGCAGTATTTT | CASSRTGSDTDTQYF
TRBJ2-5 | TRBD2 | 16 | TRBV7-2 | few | TGCGCCAGCAGCTCCCGGACTAGCGGGAGGAGGGAGACCCAGTACTTC | CASSSRTSGRRETQYF
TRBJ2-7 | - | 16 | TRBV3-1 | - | TGTGCCAGCAGCCGCGGACGAGGGGTCCTTCCCCGCGAGCAGTACTTC | CASSRGRGVLPREQYF
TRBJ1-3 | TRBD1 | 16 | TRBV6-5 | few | TGTGCCAGCAGTTACACGGGACAGCACTCTGGAAACACCATATATTTT | CASSYTGQHSGNTIYF
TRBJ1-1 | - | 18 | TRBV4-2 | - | TGTGCCAGCAGCCAAGATTGGGCACCCATTGCTGCGAACACTGAAGCTTTCTTT | CASSQDWAPIAANTEAFF
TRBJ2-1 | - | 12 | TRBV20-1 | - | TGCAGTGCTAGAGATCACTACAATGAGCAGTTCTTC | CSARDHYNEQFF
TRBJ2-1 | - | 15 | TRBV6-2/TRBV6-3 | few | TGTGCCAGCAGTCCGGCGAGGATCAACAAAGATGAGCAGTTCTTC | CASSPARINKDEQFF
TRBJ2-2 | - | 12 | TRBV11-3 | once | TGTGCCAGCATGAGTAAAGCCGGGGAGCTGTTTTTT | CASMSKAGELFF
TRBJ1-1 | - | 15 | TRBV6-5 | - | TGTGCCAGCAGTTATACCGGGACATTTAACACTGAAGCTTTCTTT | CASSYTGTFNTEAFF
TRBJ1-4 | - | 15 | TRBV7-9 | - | TGTGCCAGCTCCCCGCGGGGTGCAACTAATGAAAAACTGTTTTTT | CASSPRGATNEKLFF
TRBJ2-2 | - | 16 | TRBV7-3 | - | TGTGCCAGCAACCCCTTGCCCAACAGGGACACCGGGGAGCTGTTTTTT | CASNPLPNRDTGELFF
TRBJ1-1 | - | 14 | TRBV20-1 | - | TGCAGTGCTAGCCCGCAAAGGGGGAACACTGAAGCTTTCTTT | CSASPQRGNTEAFF
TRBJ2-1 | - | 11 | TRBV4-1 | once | TGCGCCAGCAGCCCCGGCCAGCAGCAGTTCTTC | CASSPGQQQFF
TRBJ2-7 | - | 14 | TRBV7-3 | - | TGTGCCAGCAGCCCGAACCATACGTTCTACGAGCAGTACTTC | CASSPNHTFYEQYF
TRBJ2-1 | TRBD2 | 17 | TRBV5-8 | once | TGTGCCAGCAGCTTGGGGACTAGCGGGAGAGATTACAATGAGCAGTTCTTC | CASSLGTSGRDYNEQFF
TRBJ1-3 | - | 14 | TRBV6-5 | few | TGTGCCAGCAGTTACTCGGCCGAAGGAAACACCATATATTTT | CASSYSAEGNTIYF
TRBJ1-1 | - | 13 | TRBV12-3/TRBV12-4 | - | TGTGCCAGCAGCAGATTTGGGAACACTGAAGCTTTCTTT | CASSRFGNTEAFF
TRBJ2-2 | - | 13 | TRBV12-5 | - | TGTGCTAGTGGTTTGTGGGACACCGGGGAGCTGTTTTTT | CASGLWDTGELFF
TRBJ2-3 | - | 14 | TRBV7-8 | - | TGTGCCAGCAGCACAACGACAGGAACAGATACGCAGTATTTT | CASSTTTGTDTQYF
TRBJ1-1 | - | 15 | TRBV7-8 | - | TGTGCCAGCAGCTTAACACGGGCGGGGGACACTGAAGCTTTCTTT | CASSLTRAGDTEAFF
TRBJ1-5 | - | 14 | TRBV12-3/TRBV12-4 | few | TGTGCCAGCAGCCCCATGGGGAGGGGGCAGCCCCAGCATTTT | CASSPMGRGQPQHF
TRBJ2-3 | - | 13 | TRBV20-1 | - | TGCTTTTACGGCAGGACTCACACAGATACGCAGTATTTT | CFYGRTHTDTQYF
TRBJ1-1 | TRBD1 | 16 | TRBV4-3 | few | TGCGCCAGCAGCCATGGACCGACAGGGTTAGGTAATGAAGCTTTCTTT | CASSHGPTGLGNEAFF
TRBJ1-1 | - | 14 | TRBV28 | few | TGTGCCAGCGCCCCCCCGGGGACGAACACTGAAGCTTTCTTT | CASAPPGTNTEAFF
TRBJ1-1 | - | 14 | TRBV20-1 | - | TGCAGTGTCAAGCAGGCCTCCTTGAACACTGAAGCTTTCTTT | CSVKQASLNTEAFF
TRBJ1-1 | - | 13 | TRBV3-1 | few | TGTGCCAGCAGCCCCCGACGGGGCACTGAAGCTTTCTTT | CASSPRRGTEAFF
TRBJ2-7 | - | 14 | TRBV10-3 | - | TGTGCCATCAGCCGAGGAGGCCAGAACTACGAGCAGTACTTC | CAISRGGQNYEQYF
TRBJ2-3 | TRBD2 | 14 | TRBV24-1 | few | TGTGCCACCAGTGAAGCGGGACGCACAGATACGCAGTATTTT | CATSEAGRTDTQYF
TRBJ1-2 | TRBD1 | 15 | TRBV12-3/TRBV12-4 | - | TGTGCCAGCAGCCGGACGACAGGGTTAGACTATGGCTACACCTTC | CASSRTTGLDYGYTF
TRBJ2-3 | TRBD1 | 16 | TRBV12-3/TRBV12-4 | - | TGTGCCAGCAGTCGACAGGGGGGCCGTGGCACAGATACGCAGTATTTT | CASSRQGGRGTDTQYF
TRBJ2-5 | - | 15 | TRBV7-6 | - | TGTGCCAGCAGCCCCCTCTCGCTAGACGCAGAGACCCAGTACTTC | CASSPLSLDAETQYF
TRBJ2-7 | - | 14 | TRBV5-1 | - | TGCGCCAGCCGCCCCCAGACAGGAACGGGCGAGCAGTACTTC | CASRPQTGTGEQYF
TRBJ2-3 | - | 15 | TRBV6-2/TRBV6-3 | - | TGTGCCAGCAGCCTTTCGGGAGCCCGCACAGATACGCAGTATTTT | CASSLSGARTDTQYF
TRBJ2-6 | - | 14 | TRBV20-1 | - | TGCAGTGCGGGCAGCAGCTCTGGGGCCAACGTCCTGACTTTC | CSAGSSSGANVLTF
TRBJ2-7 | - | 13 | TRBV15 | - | TGTGCCACCAGCAGAGATCGAGGGGACGAGCAGTACTTC | CATSRDRGDEQYF
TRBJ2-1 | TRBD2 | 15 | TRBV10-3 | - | TGTGCCATCGCCTCCCCGGGACTAGCCTACAATGAGCAGTTCTTC | CAIASPGLAYNEQFF
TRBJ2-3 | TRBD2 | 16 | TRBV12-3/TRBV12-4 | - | TGTGCCAGCAGTTTCCACGGGGGGGCTTTCACAGATACGCAGTATTTT | CASSFHGGAFTDTQYF
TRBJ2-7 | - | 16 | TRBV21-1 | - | TGTGCCAGCAGCCCGAGGGGGCCTAGCGGGATCAACGAGCAGTACTTC | CASSPRGPSGINEQYF
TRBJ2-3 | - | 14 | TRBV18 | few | TGTGCCAGCTCACCACGTAGATTCACAGATACGCAGTATTTT | CASSPRRFTDTQYF
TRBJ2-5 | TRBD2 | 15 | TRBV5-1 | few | TGCGCCAGCAGCTACCGAGGGGCGGGGGAAGAGACCCAGTACTTC | CASSYRGAGEETQYF
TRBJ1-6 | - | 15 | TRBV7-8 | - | TGTGCCAGCAGCCTCCTGAAATCCTATAATTCACCCCTCCACTTT | CASSLLKSYNSPLHF
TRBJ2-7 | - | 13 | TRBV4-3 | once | TGCGCCAGCAGCCAAGAGGCGTACCACGAGCAGTACTTC | CASSQEAYHEQYF
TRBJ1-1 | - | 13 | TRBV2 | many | TGTGCCAGCAGTTATACAGGGAACACTGAAGCTTTCTTT | CASSYTGNTEAFF
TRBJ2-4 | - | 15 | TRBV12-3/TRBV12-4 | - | TGTGCCAGCAGTTTTGGGCGGAACAGCGAAAACATTCAGTACTTC | CASSFGRNSENIQYF
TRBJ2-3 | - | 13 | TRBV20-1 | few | TGCAGTGCTAGGTGGACAGCATCCGATACGCAGTATTTT | CSARWTASDTQYF
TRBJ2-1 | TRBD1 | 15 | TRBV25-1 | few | TGTGCCAGCAGTGAATATAGGGGACAGGGGAATGAGCAGTTCTTC | CASSEYRGQGNEQFF
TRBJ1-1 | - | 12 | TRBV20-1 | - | TGCAGTGCTAGAGAACGGTTCACTGAAGCTTTCTTT | CSARERFTEAFF
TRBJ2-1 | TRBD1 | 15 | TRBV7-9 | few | TGTGCCAGCAGCTTAGCGCAACAGGGGTACAATGAGCAGTTCTTC | CASSLAQQGYNEQFF
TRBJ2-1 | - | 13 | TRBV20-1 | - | TGCAGTGTAGGGCGGGGACTTCGCAATGAGCAGTTCTTC | CSVGRGLRNEQFF
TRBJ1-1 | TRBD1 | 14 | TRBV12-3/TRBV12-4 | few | TGTGCCAGCAGTTTACTACAGGGGGAAACTGAAGCTTTCTTT | CASSLLQGETEAFF